Each of the 17 T cell receptor beta chains below was sequenced from the same sample in a study of T cells in Graves' hyperthyroidism and ophthalmopathy. Amplified regions were TCR beta CDR3 sequences from RNA transcripts. HTBI primers were the set used in a first-round RT-PCR of the TCR CDR3. TCRdb itself ran the multiplex PCR reads through MiXCR, one entry per CDR3 protein. The sample yields around 600,000 distinct CDR3 sequences, more than 12% seen once. Input material: blood. Source of these receptors: a woman aged 45-65 years with Graves' ophthalmopathy.

This clonotype came up a few times. The chain employs TRBV12-5 and TRBJ2-1; D call uncertain. The CDR3 totals 17 residues. The germline V and J ends were trimmed by 3 bases and 8 bases, with 23 bases remaining between them. Looked up from germline, CDR1 is LGHNT and CDR2 is FRNRAP. CDR3 sequence: CASGFLSSPASWHEQFF. CDR3 DNA sequence: TGTGCTAGTGGTTTTTTGAGCTCCCCGGCATCATGGCATGAGCAGTTCTTC.

This clonotype was observed at least ten times. The V call is TRBV2, the J call TRBJ2-3; 15 nucleotides agree with TRBD2. Per the germline V gene, CDR1 is SNHLY and CDR2 is FYNNEI. J gave up 1 base and V 8 bases, and 7 bases lay outside the gene matches. The CDR3 sequence is 17 residues long. In DNA, the CDR3 is TGTGCCAGCCCGGGACTAGCGGGAGGAACGGGCACAGATACGCAGTATTTT. Translation gives CASPGLAGGTGTDTQYF.

This clonotype was found many times. The V call is TRBV10-3, the J call TRBJ2-7; perhaps TRBD2 as D (6 bases). CDR1 and CDR2 from the germline V gene are ENHRY and SYGVKD. V lost 1 base to trimming and J lost 1 base, with 11 bases between them. This CDR3 is built from 15 residues. For the CDR3, the DNA is TGTGCCATCAGTGAGTTAGGCGGGACTTCCTACGAGCAGTACTTC. It yields the protein CAISELGGTSYEQYF.

The chain carries TRBV12-3 or TRBV12-4 and TRBJ1-5; no clear D. The V and J ends lost 1 base and 2 bases respectively, with 12 bases between them. There are 16 residues in the CDR3. The CDR3 spells CASSLGSGVGNQPQHF. The CDR3 region has the DNA TGTGCCAGCAGTTTAGGGTCAGGTGTTGGCAATCAGCCCCAGCATTTT.

The chain is built from TRBV7-2 and TRBJ2-1; 11 bases agree with TRBD2. Germline V gives CDR1 SGHTA, CDR2 FQGNSA. CDR3 length equals 18 residues. The ends lost 5 bases at V and 6 bases at J; junction bases unmatched: 15. DNA for the CDR3: TGTGCCAGCAGCCAGGAGCTGACTAGCGGGAATTCTCGCAATGAGCAGTTCTTC. Its protein is CASSQELTSGNSRNEQFF.

This chain links TRBV4-1 with TRBJ2-4; D call uncertain. V was pared by 1 base and J by 0 bases, with 10 bases between. Germline V lookup: CDR1 MGHRA, CDR2 YSYEKL. This CDR3 has 16 residues. CDR3 in DNA: TGCGCCAGCAGCCAAGGGCAGGTGGGAGCCAAAAACATTCAGTACTTC. This sequence encodes CASSQGQVGAKNIQYF.

The J gene is TRBJ2-5, the V gene TRBV20-1; 7 bases are shared with TRBD2. Germline V gene sequence: CDR1 DFQATT, CDR2 SNEGSKA (reference sequence). This CDR3 is 17 amino acids long. J gave up 7 bases and V 0 bases, and 17 bases lay outside the gene matches. The CDR3 bases are TGCAGTGCTAGAGATTTAGTGAAGTCTGCGGGAGAAGGGACCCAGTACTTC. It encodes CSARDLVKSAGEGTQYF.

The CDR3 DNA reads TGCGCCAGCAGCCAAGAGGGGGGAGGGGGAAACATTCAGTACTTC. It is translated as CASSQEGGGGNIQYF. The V and J genes are TRBV4-3 and TRBJ2-4; perhaps TRBD2 as D (7 bases). V shed 0 bases and J shed 6 bases, with 12 bases lying between them. Germline values: CDR1 LGHNA, CDR2 YSLEER. CDR3 length: 15 amino acids.

The rearrangement joins TRBV20-1 to TRBJ2-7; no clear D gene. This CDR3 has 12 residues. Germline CDR1 reads DFQATT; CDR2 reads SNEGSKA (reference sequence). Trimming stripped 0 bases from V and 4 bases from J, with 7 bases between. The CDR3 nucleotides read TGCAGTGCTAGAGATGTTAAGTACGAGCAGTACTTC. It is translated as CSARDVKYEQYF.

This clonotype was detected only a few times. V and J are TRBV20-1 and TRBJ1-2; the D gene is possibly TRBD1 (6 bases). Trimming cost V 7 bases and J 7 bases, with 13 bases left between them. The germline V gene has CDR1 DFQATT and CDR2 SNEGSKA (reference sequence). This CDR3 is 11 amino acids long. CDR3 nucleotide sequence: TGCAGTGTCAGAAGGGGGTCTGGCTACACCTTC. Translation: CSVRRGSGYTF.

This clonotype was counted many times. The chain recombines TRBV4-1 with TRBJ1-5; TRBD1 is a possible D gene (5 bases). Germline V lookup: CDR1 MGHRA, CDR2 YSYEKL. The CDR3 covers 14 residues. Trimming stripped 0 bases from V and 7 bases from J, with 10 bases between. As DNA, the CDR3 is TGCGCCAGCAGCCAAGATAACCAGGGACAGCCCCAGCATTTT. The encoded protein is CASSQDNQGQPQHF.

This clonotype was detected a few times. The gene calls are TRBV7-9 and TRBJ2-1, with D perhaps TRBD1 or TRBD2 (5 bases each). Trimming removed 4 bases from V and 1 base from J, with 14 bases in between. Germline CDR1 and CDR2: SEHNR and FQNEAQ (reference sequence). The CDR3 covers 16 residues. CDR3: CASSSNRDGSYNEQFF. The DNA for the CDR3 is TGTGCCAGCAGCTCTAACCGGGACGGGTCCTACAATGAGCAGTTCTTC.

This clonotype was recorded many times. In DNA, the CDR3 is TGTGCTAGTGGTTTGGAGCACGCGAACACCGGGGAGCTGTTTTTT. This translates into CASGLEHANTGELFF. The chain employs TRBV12-5 and TRBJ2-2; D is ambiguous. This CDR3 region has 15 residues. Trimming pared 1 base from V and 0 bases from J, leaving 6 bases between. Germline V gene sequence: CDR1 LGHNT, CDR2 FRNRAP.

This clonotype was counted only a few times. The V and J genes are TRBV4-3 and TRBJ2-7; 12 bases map to TRBD2. The CDR3 extends over 15 amino acids. V gave up 5 bases and J gave up 6 bases; unmatched junction bases: 8. CDR1 is LGHNA and CDR2 is YSLEER in the germline V gene. CDR3 region: CASSSRLAGVSEQYF. Here the CDR3 DNA reads TGCGCCAGCAGCTCCAGACTAGCGGGAGTTTCCGAGCAGTACTTC.

The sample holds many counts of this clonotype. The chain couples TRBV30 to TRBJ2-1, with 9 nucleotides matching TRBD2. The CDR3 totals 13 residues. Germline-derived CDR1 and CDR2 are GTSNPN and SVGIG (reference sequence). V lost 4 bases, J lost 8 bases, and 6 bases stayed unmatched. The DNA of the CDR3 is TGTGCCTGGAATGGCGGGAGGGTGGATGAGCAGTTCTTC. Residues: CAWNGGRVDEQFF.

The chain couples TRBV27 to TRBJ1-5; D is uncertain. V lost 3 bases to trimming and J lost 0 bases, with 6 bases between them. CDR1 and CDR2 from the germline V gene are MNHEY and SMNVEV (reference sequence). This CDR3 has 14 amino acids. The DNA for the CDR3 is TGTGCCAGCAGTTTTATGAATAGCAATCAGCCCCAGCATTTT. Translation gives CASSFMNSNQPQHF.

This rearrangement joins TRBV20-1 to TRBJ1-3, with a possible D match to TRBD1 (6 bases). Trimming stripped 3 bases from V and 0 bases from J, with 9 bases between. The CDR3 totals 14 residues. Germline V gives CDR1 DFQATT, CDR2 SNEGSKA (reference sequence). CDR3 in DNA: TGCAGTGCTAGGGACAGATTCTCTGGAAACACCATATATTTT. The encoded protein is CSARDRFSGNTIYF.